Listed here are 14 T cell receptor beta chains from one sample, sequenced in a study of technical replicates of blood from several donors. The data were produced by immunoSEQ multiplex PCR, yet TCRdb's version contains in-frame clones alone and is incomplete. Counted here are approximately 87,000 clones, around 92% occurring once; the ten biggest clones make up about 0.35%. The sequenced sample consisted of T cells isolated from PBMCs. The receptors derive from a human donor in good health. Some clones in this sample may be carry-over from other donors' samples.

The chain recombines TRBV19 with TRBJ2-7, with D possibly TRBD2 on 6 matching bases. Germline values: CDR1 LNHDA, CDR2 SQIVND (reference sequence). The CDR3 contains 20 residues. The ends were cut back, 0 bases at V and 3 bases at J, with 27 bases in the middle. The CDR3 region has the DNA TGTGCCAGTAGTATAGATCCAGGATTAACCGGGGGATTTAGAAGCTACGAGCAGTACTTC. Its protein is CASSIDPGLTGGFRSYEQYF.

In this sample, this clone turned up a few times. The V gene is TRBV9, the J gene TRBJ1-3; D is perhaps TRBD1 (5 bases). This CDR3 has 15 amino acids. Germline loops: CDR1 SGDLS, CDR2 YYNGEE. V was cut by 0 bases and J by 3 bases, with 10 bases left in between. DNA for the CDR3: TGTGCCAGCAGCGTAGGCCAGGGCGGTGGAAACACCATATATTTT. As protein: CASSVGQGGGNTIYF.

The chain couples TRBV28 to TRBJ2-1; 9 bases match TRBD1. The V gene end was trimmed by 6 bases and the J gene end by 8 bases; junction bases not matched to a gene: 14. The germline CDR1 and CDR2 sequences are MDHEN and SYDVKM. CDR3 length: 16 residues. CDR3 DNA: TGTGCCAGCAGCGGACGAGACAGGGGGTTTCTCGATGAGCAGTTCTTC. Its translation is CASSGRDRGFLDEQFF.

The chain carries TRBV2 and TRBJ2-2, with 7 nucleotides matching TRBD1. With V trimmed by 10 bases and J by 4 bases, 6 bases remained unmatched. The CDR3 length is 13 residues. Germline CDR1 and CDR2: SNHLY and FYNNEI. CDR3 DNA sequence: TGTGCCACCATGGGACAGCTCACCGGGGAGCTGTTTTTT. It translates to CATMGQLTGELFF.

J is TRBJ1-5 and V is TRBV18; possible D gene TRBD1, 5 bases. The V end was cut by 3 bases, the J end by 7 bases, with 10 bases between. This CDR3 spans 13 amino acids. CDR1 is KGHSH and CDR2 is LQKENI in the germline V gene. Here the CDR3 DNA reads TGTGCCAGCTCACCCCCCGGGGGACAGCCCCAGCATTTT. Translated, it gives CASSPPGGQPQHF.

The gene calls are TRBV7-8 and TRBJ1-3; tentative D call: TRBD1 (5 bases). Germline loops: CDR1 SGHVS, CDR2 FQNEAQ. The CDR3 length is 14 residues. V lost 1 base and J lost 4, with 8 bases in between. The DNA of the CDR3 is TGTGCCAGCAGCTTAGAATACAGGGGAAACACCATATATTTT. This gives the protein CASSLEYRGNTIYF. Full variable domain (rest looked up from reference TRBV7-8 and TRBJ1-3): GAGVSQSPRYKVAKRGQDVALRCDPISGHVSLFWYQQALGQGPEFLTYFQNEAQLDKSGLPSDRFFAERPEGSVSTLKIQRTQQEDSAVYLCASSLEYRGNTIYFGEGSWLTVV.

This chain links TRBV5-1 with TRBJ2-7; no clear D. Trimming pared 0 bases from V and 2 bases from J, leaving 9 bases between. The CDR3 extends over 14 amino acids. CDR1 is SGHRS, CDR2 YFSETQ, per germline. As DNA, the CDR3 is TGCGCCAGCAGCTTGGTTGGCTTGGCCTACGAGCAGTACTTC. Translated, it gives CASSLVGLAYEQYF.

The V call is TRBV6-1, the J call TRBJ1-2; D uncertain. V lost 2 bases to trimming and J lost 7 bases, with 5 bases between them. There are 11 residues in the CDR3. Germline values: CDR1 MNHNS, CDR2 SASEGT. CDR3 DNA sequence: TGTGCCAGCAGTGAAACGAGTGGCTACACCTTC. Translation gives CASSETSGYTF.

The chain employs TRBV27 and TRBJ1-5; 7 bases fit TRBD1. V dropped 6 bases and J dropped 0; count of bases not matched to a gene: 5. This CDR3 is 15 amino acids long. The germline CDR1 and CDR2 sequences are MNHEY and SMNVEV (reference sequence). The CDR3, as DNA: TGTGCCAGCAGCCGGGACAGTCTTAGCAATCAGCCCCAGCATTTT. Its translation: CASSRDSLSNQPQHF.

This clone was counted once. CDR3 nucleotide sequence: TGTGCCAGTAGTATAGCGTACAGGGAGATCGACACTGAAGCTTTCTTT. Translation: CASSIAYREIDTEAFF. J is TRBJ1-1 and V is TRBV19, with a weak D call TRBD1 (6 bases). This CDR3 spans 16 amino acids. V shed 1 base and J shed 3 bases, with 15 bases lying between them. Germline-derived CDR1 and CDR2 are LNHDA and SQIVND (reference sequence).

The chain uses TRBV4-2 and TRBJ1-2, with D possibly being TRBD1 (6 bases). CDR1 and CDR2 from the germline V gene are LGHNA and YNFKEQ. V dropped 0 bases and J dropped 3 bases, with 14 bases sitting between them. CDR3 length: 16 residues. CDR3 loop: CASSQDGKQGHYGYTF. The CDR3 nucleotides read TGTGCCAGCAGCCAAGATGGAAAACAGGGCCACTATGGCTACACCTTC.

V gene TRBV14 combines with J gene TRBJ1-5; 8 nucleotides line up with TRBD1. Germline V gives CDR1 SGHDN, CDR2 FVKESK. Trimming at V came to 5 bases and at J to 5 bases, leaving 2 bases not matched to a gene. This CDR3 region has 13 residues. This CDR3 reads CASSKTGDQPQHF. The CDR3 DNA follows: TGTGCCAGCAGCAAGACAGGGGATCAGCCCCAGCATTTT.

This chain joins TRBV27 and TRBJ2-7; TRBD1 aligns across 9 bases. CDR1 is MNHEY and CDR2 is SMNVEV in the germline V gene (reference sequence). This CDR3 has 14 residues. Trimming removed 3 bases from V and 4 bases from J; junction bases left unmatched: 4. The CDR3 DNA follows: TGTGCCAGCAGTTTGGGACAGGGTCGGTACGAGCAGTACTTC. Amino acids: CASSLGQGRYEQYF.

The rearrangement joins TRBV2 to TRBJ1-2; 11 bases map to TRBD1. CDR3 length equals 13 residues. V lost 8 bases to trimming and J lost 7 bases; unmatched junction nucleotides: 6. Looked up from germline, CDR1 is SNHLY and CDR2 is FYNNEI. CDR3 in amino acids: CASWDRGKSGYTF. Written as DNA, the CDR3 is TGTGCCAGCTGGGACAGGGGGAAGAGTGGCTACACCTTC.